The rows below give T cell receptor beta chains drawn from one sample of a study of blood T cell repertoires in COVID-19. Generated by immunoSEQ multiplex PCR, the TCRdb table keeps only in-frame clones and is missing some. The sample has tens of thousands of clones, roughly nine tenths seen once; the top ten hold about 16%. The sequenced sample consisted of peripheral blood. The receptors here all came from a man between 65 and 85 years old with active COVID-19. CDR3s include the opening cysteine and the closing phenylalanine or tryptophan. D genes are given only for firm matches. Rows may omit the clone size; those that give it use once, few, many or a size class.

clone_size	v_call	j_call	d_call	cdr3_nt	cdr3_aa
-	TRBV5-1	TRBJ1-1	TRBD1	TGCGCCAGCAGCCCGGAGGGACAGCTGAACACTGAAGCTTTCTTT	CASSPEGQLNTEAFF
-	TRBV7-8	TRBJ2-3	TRBD2	TGTGCCAGCAGCTTAGAGCTAGCGGGGGCCACAGATACGCAGTATTTT	CASSLELAGATDTQYF
medium-sized	TRBV19	TRBJ1-5	-	TGTGCCAGTAGTCCACGGGAGGGTACTCAGCCCCAGCATTTT	CASSPREGTQPQHF
-	TRBV6-4	TRBJ2-6	-	TGTGCCAGCAGTCCCGGACAGCCTGGGGCCAACGTCCTGACTTTC	CASSPGQPGANVLTF
-	TRBV12-3/TRBV12-4	TRBJ1-5	-	TGTGCCAGCAGCAGGACAATCGACAGGTATTTT	CASSRTIDRYF
-	TRBV18	TRBJ1-3	-	TGTGCCAGCTCACGTGAGTCGGTTGGAAACACCATATATTTT	CASSRESVGNTIYF
-	TRBV4-2	TRBJ1-2	TRBD1	TGTGCCAGCAGCCAAGGGACAGGGGAAAACTATGGCTACACCTTC	CASSQGTGENYGYTF
-	TRBV2	TRBJ1-4	-	TGTGCCACCTCACAGGATCAGACAACTAATGAAAAACTGTTTTTT	CATSQDQTTNEKLFF
-	TRBV7-2	TRBJ2-5	-	TGTGCCAGCAGCTTCGGGGTTGACCAAGAGACCCAGTACTTC	CASSFGVDQETQYF
-	TRBV6-1	TRBJ2-7	TRBD2	TGTGCCAGCAGTGCTGGCGGGGGGCGCCCGCTACTTTACGAGCAGTACTTC	CASSAGGGRPLLYEQYF
-	TRBV4-3	TRBJ1-1	-	TGCGCCAGCATCTTCTGGTCCCATTCCGCGGGGAAGAGGGGAAACACTGAAGCTTTCTTT	CASIFWSHSAGKRGNTEAFF
-	TRBV5-1	TRBJ1-2	-	TGCGCCAGCAGCGATTACCGGGATATCTTTCATGGCTACACCTTC	CASSDYRDIFHGYTF
-	TRBV5-1	TRBJ2-7	-	TGCGCCAGCAGCTCCGGGACTGGATCCTACGAGCAGTACTTC	CASSSGTGSYEQYF
-	TRBV10-2	TRBJ2-5	-	TGCGCCAGCAACGGGGGAGAAGAGACCCAGTACTTC	CASNGGEETQYF
-	TRBV5-1	TRBJ1-3	-	TGCGCCAGCAGCTTGGTCCAGGGAACTGATGGAAACACCATATATTTT	CASSLVQGTDGNTIYF
-	TRBV7-2	TRBJ1-1	TRBD1	TGTGCCAGCAGCTTCGAAGGACAGGGTTACACTGAAGCTTTCTTT	CASSFEGQGYTEAFF
once	TRBV7-8	TRBJ1-4	-	TGTGCCAGCAGCCCCGGGACTAATAATGAAAAACTGTTTTTT	CASSPGTNNEKLFF
-	TRBV3-1/TRBV3-2	TRBJ2-7	-	TGTGCCAGCAGCCGTTTATCCTACGAGCAGTACTTC	CASSRLSYEQYF
-	TRBV7-9	TRBJ2-5	-	TGTGCCAGCAGCTTCTTTACAGGTTCAAGGACGGAGACCCAGTACTTC	CASSFFTGSRTETQYF
-	TRBV6-2/TRBV6-3	TRBJ2-1	-	TGTGCCAGCAGTTACCCAGCGGTGACGAACAATGAGCAGTTCTTC	CASSYPAVTNNEQFF
few	TRBV29-1	TRBJ2-7	TRBD2	TGCAGCGTGACCGGGACTAGCACGTACGAGCAGTACTTC	CSVTGTSTYEQYF
-	TRBV3-1/TRBV3-2	TRBJ2-7	-	TGTGCCAGCAGCCTCCCACAGGGAATGCAGTACTTC	CASSLPQGMQYF
-	TRBV4-3	TRBJ2-1	-	TGCGCCAGCAGCCAAGATGAGGGGGGGCGGGAGCAGTTCTTC	CASSQDEGGREQFF
-	TRBV7-2	TRBJ2-5	-	TGTGCCAGCAGCTCTGCGGGGGCCGGGGGGTTTTTAAAGACCCAGTACTTC	CASSSAGAGGFLKTQYF
once	TRBV28	TRBJ1-3	-	TGTGCCAGCAGCGTACAGGGCGCGGGAAACACCATATATTTT	CASSVQGAGNTIYF
few	TRBV7-9	TRBJ2-3	TRBD1	TGTGCCAGCAGCTTAGGGGACAGGGGGCGCGGAGATACGCAGTATTTT	CASSLGDRGRGDTQYF
-	TRBV13	TRBJ2-7	TRBD1	TGTGCCAGCAGCCCTCGGACAGGGACCCACTACGAGCAGTACTTC	CASSPRTGTHYEQYF
-	TRBV5-1	TRBJ2-1	-	TGCGCCAGCAGCTTGTTCAAAGAGGGAAATGAGCAGTTCTTC	CASSLFKEGNEQFF
-	TRBV7-9	TRBJ1-5	-	TGTGCCAGCAGCGAAGACGGGAATCAGCCCCAGCATTTT	CASSEDGNQPQHF
-	TRBV5-4	TRBJ2-5	-	TGTGCCAGCAGCACCGACATCCAAGAGACCCAGTACTTC	CASSTDIQETQYF
-	TRBV6-5	TRBJ1-3	-	TGTGCCAGCAGTTCAGCAGGGTTCACTGGAAACACCATATATTTT	CASSSAGFTGNTIYF
once	TRBV18	TRBJ1-6	TRBD1	TGTGCCAGCTCACCAAATACCGGACAGGGGACGCATTCACCCCTCCACTTT	CASSPNTGQGTHSPLHF
-	TRBV2	TRBJ2-1	TRBD2	TGTGCCAGCAGTCTAGCGGGGGGGCGTTTCTATGAGCAGTTCTTC	CASSLAGGRFYEQFF
-	TRBV3-1/TRBV3-2	TRBJ2-5	TRBD2	TGTGCCAGCAGCCCCTCCGGAGCGGGGGTGGAGACCCAGTACTTC	CASSPSGAGVETQYF
-	TRBV9	TRBJ1-4	-	TGTGCCAGCAGCCTGCGCGGCATAGGTAATGAAAAACTGTTTTTT	CASSLRGIGNEKLFF
-	TRBV19	TRBJ1-2	-	TGTGCCATCGGGGATGTTGACTATGGCTACACCTTC	CAIGDVDYGYTF
-	TRBV7-3	TRBJ1-1	-	TGTGCCAGCAGCTTCGGTGGGGCGGCGAACACTGAAGCTTTCTTT	CASSFGGAANTEAFF
-	TRBV6-5	TRBJ2-7	TRBD2	TGTGCCAGCAGTCGAGAGCGGGGGGCCTACGAGCAGTACTTC	CASSRERGAYEQYF
-	TRBV29-1	TRBJ1-1	TRBD1	TGCAGCGCAAAGGGACAGGGCTCTGAAGCTTTCTTT	CSAKGQGSEAFF
once	TRBV7-3	TRBJ2-1	-	TGTGCCAGCAGCTTAGCCGGACGGGAAAATGAGCAGTTCTTC	CASSLAGRENEQFF
-	TRBV19	TRBJ2-2	TRBD2	TGTGCCAGTACCCGACGGACTAGCGGGGGGGTGTACGGGGAGCTGTTTTTT	CASTRRTSGGVYGELFF
-	TRBV9	TRBJ2-2	TRBD1	TGTGCCAGCAGCGGTGAGAAGACAGGGGGTTTTACCGGGGAGCTGTTTTTT	CASSGEKTGGFTGELFF
-	TRBV9	TRBJ2-1	TRBD2	TGTGCCAGCAGCGTCCCTACTAGCGGGGGGTTCTACAATGAGCAGTTCTTC	CASSVPTSGGFYNEQFF
-	TRBV15	TRBJ2-1	TRBD2	TGTGCCACCAGCAGAAATAGCGGGGGGGCGGGCAATGAGCAGTTCTTC	CATSRNSGGAGNEQFF
few	TRBV27	TRBJ2-7	TRBD1	TGTGCCAGCGGCCTATTATCAGGGGGCTTATCCGAGCAGTACTTC	CASGLLSGGLSEQYF
-	TRBV2	TRBJ2-1	TRBD2	TGTGCCAGCAGCGTAGCGGGGCGATACAATGAGCAGTTCTTC	CASSVAGRYNEQFF
-	TRBV29-1	TRBJ1-2	-	TGCAGCGTTGAAGATTCTAAGGGAGGGGGCTACACCTTC	CSVEDSKGGGYTF
-	TRBV7-2	TRBJ2-5	TRBD2	TGTGCCAGCAGCTTAGCGTCTAGCGGGGGGGAGACCCAGTACTTC	CASSLASSGGETQYF
-	TRBV18	TRBJ2-5	TRBD1	TGTGCCAGCTCGTACGACAGGGGGCGAGAGACCCAGTACTTC	CASSYDRGRETQYF
-	TRBV12-3/TRBV12-4	TRBJ1-6	TRBD1	TGTGCCAGCAGACGAGGGGGCTCACCCCTCCACTTT	CASRRGGSPLHF
-	TRBV5-6	TRBJ2-7	TRBD1	TGTGCCAGCAGCAGGCGACAGGGGTTCTCCTACGAGCAGTACTTC	CASSRRQGFSYEQYF
-	TRBV7-2	TRBJ1-4	-	TGTGCCAGCAGCTTAGAGCAGGGGCGGGAAAAACTGTTTTTT	CASSLEQGREKLFF
once	TRBV6-5	TRBJ1-2	-	TGTGCCAGCAGTTACGGGGCGGGGAGTAGTGGCTACACCTTC	CASSYGAGSSGYTF
-	TRBV5-8	TRBJ2-2	TRBD1	TGTGCCAGCAGCGCGGGACAGGTGAACACCGGGGAGCTGTTTTTT	CASSAGQVNTGELFF